These 8 T cell receptor beta chains came from one sample sequenced in a study of long-term antiretroviral therapy in people with HIV. A v3.0 immunoSEQ assay was performed at survey level. The assay was immunoSEQ multiplex PCR, and TCRdb's table has in-frame clones only and misses some. Of about 30,000 clones detected, about 95% appear once; the ten largest clones hold 8.1%. This material consisted of unsorted PBMCs, taken 5.3 years after starting antiretroviral therapy. These receptors were taken from a man between 25 and 39 years old with HIV.

This chain joins TRBV2 and TRBJ1-1; unclear D gene. CDR1 is SNHLY, CDR2 FYNNEI, per germline. V lost 2 bases and J lost 4, with 11 bases in between. The CDR3 runs 14 residues. CDR3 sequence: CASSEWTPGTEAFF. The DNA for the CDR3 is TGTGCCAGCAGTGAATGGACCCCAGGCACTGAAGCTTTCTTT.

The chain recombines TRBV5-1 with TRBJ2-1; 11 bases match TRBD2. The trim removed 7 bases at V and 4 bases at J, leaving 19 bases unmatched. The CDR3 has 19 amino acids. Per germline, CDR1 SGHRS and CDR2 YFSETQ. CDR3 DNA: TGCGCCAGCGGTCCTATGGGGCTAGCGGGGGGCCGGCCTTACAATGAGCAGTTCTTC. Translating gives CASGPMGLAGGRPYNEQFF.

This clone was seen once. The rearrangement uses TRBV10-1 and TRBJ2-3; D unclear. Trimming stripped 4 bases from V and 0 bases from J, with 8 bases between. CDR3 size: 14 residues. From germline, CDR1 is WNHNN and CDR2 SYGVQD (reference sequence). In DNA form, the CDR3 reads TGCGCCAGCAGTGTGGTGGGGAGCACAGATACGCAGTATTTT. This codes for CASSVVGSTDTQYF.

The chain recombines TRBV2 with TRBJ1-2, with D possibly TRBD1 on 5 matching bases. Germline CDR1 SNHLY, CDR2 FYNNEI. Trimming pared 7 bases from V and 5 bases from J, leaving 11 bases between. The CDR3 is made up of 12 amino acids. The CDR3 sequence is CASTRQQYGYTF. The CDR3 coding sequence is TGTGCCAGCACCAGACAGCAATATGGCTACACCTTC.

This clone was detected once. V is TRBV6-1 and J is TRBJ1-5, with D unclear. Per the germline V gene, CDR1 is MNHNS and CDR2 is SASEGT. The length of the CDR3 is 14 residues. Deletions cut 5 bases from V and 3 bases from J, with 11 bases between. The CDR3 sequence: CASSPWSLNQPQHF. The CDR3 bases are TGTGCCAGCAGTCCCTGGTCCCTCAATCAGCCCCAGCATTTT.

This clone was detected once. The CDR3 is CASSLAARSGDTQYF. The CDR3 coding sequence is TGCGCCAGCAGCTTGGCCGCGCGGAGCGGAGATACGCAGTATTTT. The chain employs TRBV5-1 and TRBJ2-3; D perhaps matches TRBD2 (5 bases). V was cut by 0 bases and J by 5 bases, with 13 bases left in between. Germline loops: CDR1 SGHRS, CDR2 YFSETQ. CDR3 length: 15 amino acids.

This clone occurred once. This CDR3 reads CAWSGSTDTQYF. The CDR3, as DNA: TGTGCCTGGAGTGGGAGCACAGATACGCAGTATTTT. The chain employs TRBV30 and TRBJ2-3; D unresolved. V lost 1 base and J 0 bases, leaving 2 bases between the germline ends. The CDR3 sequence is 12 residues long. Per the germline V gene, CDR1 is GTSNPN and CDR2 is SVGIG (reference sequence).

The J gene is TRBJ1-4, the V gene TRBV5-6, with a tentative D call TRBD1 (5 bases). This CDR3 contains 16 residues. Germline V gene sequence: CDR1 SGHDT, CDR2 YYEEEE. V shed 0 bases and J shed 7 bases, with 16 bases lying between them. The CDR3 region is CASSLDKGIGAEKLFF. CDR3 nucleotides: TGTGCCAGCAGCTTGGATAAAGGGATAGGGGCTGAAAAACTGTTTTTT.